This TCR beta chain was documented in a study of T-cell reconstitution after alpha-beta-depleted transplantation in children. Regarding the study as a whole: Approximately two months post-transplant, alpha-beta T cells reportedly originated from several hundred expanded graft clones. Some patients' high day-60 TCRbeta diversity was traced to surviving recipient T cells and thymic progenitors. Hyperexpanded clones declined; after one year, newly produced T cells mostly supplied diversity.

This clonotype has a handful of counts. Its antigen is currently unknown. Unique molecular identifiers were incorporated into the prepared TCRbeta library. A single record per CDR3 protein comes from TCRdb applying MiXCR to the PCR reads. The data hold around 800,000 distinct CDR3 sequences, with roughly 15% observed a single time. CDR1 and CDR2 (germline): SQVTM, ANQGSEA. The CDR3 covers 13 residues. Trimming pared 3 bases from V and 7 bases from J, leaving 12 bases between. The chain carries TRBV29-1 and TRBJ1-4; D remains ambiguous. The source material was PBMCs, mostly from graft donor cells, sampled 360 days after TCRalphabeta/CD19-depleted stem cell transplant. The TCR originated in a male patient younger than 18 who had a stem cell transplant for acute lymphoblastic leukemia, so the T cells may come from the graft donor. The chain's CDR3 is CSVDQGQGEKLFF. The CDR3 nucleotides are TGCAGCGTTGATCAAGGCCAAGGTGAAAAACTGTTTTTT. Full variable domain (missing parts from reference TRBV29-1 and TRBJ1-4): SAVISQKPSRDICQRGTSLTIQCQVDSQVTMMFWYRQQPGQSLTLIATANQGSEATYESGFVIDKFPISRPNLTFSTLTVSNMSPEDSSIYLCSVDQGQGEKLFFGSGTQLSVL.